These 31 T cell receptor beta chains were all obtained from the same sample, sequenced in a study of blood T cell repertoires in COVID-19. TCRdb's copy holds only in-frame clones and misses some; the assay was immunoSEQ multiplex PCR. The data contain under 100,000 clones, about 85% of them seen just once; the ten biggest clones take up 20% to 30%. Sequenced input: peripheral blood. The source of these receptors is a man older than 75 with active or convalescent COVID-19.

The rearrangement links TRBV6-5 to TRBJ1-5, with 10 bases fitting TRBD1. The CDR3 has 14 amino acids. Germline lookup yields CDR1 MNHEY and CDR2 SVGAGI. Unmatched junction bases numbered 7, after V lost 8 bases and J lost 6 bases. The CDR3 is CASVETGGGQPQHF. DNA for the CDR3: TGTGCCAGCGTCGAGACAGGGGGCGGTCAGCCCCAGCATTTT.

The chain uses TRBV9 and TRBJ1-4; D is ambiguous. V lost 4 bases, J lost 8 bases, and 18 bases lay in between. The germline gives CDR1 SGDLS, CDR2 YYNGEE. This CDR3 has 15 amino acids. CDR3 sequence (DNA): TGTGCCAGCAGCACGGGCCCAGCGGCGAGGGAAAAACTGTTTTTT. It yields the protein CASSTGPAAREKLFF.

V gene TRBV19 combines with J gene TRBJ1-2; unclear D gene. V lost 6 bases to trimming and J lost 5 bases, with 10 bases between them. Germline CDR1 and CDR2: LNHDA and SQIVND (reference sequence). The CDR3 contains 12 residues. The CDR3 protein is CASSNEGYGYTF. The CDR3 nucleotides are TGTGCCAGTAGCAATGAGGGTTATGGCTACACCTTC.

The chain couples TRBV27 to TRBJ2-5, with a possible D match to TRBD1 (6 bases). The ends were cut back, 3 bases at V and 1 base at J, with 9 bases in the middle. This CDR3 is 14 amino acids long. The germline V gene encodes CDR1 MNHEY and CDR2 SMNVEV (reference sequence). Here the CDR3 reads CASSFGRGQETQYF. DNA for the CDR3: TGTGCCAGCAGTTTTGGCAGGGGCCAAGAGACCCAGTACTTC.

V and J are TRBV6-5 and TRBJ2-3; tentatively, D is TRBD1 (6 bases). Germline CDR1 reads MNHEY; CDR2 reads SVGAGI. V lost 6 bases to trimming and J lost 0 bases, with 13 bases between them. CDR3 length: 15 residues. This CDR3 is CASRPDRYSTDTQYF. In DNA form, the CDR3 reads TGTGCCAGCAGACCCGACAGGTATAGCACAGATACGCAGTATTTT.

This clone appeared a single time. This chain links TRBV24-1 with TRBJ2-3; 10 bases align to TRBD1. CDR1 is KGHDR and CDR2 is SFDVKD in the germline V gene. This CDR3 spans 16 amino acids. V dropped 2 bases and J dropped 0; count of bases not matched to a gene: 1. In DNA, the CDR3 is TGTGCCACCAGTGATTGGGACAGGGGTAGCACAGATACGCAGTATTTT. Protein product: CATSDWDRGSTDTQYF.

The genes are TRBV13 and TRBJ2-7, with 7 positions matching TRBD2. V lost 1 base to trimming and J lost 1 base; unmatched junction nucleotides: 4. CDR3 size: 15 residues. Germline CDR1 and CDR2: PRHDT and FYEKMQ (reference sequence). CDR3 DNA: TGTGCCAGCAGCTTAGCTGGACTAGGGTCCTACGAGCAGTACTTC. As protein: CASSLAGLGSYEQYF.

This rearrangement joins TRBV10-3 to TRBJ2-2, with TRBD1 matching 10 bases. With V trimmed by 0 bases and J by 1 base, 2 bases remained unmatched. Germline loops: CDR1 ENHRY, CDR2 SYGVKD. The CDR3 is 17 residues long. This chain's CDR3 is CAISESGQGRNTGELFF. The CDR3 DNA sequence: TGTGCCATCAGTGAGTCGGGACAGGGGAGGAACACCGGGGAGCTGTTTTTT.

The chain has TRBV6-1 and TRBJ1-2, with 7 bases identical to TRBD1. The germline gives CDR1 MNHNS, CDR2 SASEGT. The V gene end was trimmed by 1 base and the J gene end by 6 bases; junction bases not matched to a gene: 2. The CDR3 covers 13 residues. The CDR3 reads CASSEGRGDGYTF. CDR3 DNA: TGTGCCAGCAGTGAAGGCAGGGGGGATGGCTACACCTTC.

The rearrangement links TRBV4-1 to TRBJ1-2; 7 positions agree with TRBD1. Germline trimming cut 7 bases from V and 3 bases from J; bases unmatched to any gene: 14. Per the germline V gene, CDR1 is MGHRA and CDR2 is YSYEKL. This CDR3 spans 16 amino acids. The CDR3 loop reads CASTPRAGTADYGYTF. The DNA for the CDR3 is TGCGCCAGCACTCCCCGAGCAGGGACAGCAGACTATGGCTACACCTTC.

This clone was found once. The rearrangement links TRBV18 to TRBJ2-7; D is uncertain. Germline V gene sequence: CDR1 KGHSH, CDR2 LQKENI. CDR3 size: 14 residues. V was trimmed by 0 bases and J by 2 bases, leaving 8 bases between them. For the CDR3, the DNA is TGTGCCAGCTCACCACCGACGGGTGCCTACGAGCAGTACTTC. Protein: CASSPPTGAYEQYF.

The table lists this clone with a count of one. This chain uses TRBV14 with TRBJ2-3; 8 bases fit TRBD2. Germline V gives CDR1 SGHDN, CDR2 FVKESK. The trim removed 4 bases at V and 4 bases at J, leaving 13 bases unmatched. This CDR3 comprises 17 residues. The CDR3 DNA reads TGTGCCAGCAGCCCCGGGGGGGAGGGCCTTCTGGCAGATACGCAGTATTTT. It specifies CASSPGGEGLLADTQYF.

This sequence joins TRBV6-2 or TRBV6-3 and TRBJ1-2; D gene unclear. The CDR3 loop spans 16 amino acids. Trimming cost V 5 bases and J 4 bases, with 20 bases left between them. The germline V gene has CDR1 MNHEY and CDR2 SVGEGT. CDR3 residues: CASSPPRGGMTYGYTF. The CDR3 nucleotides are TGTGCCAGCAGTCCCCCTCGGGGAGGGATGACCTATGGCTACACCTTC.

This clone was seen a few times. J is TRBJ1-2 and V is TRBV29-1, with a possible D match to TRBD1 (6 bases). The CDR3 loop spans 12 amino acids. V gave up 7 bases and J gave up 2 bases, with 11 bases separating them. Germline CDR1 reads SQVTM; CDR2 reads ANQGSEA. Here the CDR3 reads CSAGAQNYGYTF. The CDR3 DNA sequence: TGCAGCGCGGGGGCCCAGAACTATGGCTACACCTTC.

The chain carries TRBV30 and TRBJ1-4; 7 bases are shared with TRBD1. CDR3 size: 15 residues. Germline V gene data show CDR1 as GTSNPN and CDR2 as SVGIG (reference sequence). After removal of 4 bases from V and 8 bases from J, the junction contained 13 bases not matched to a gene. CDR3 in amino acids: CAWNPGGTSREKLFF. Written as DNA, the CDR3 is TGTGCCTGGAATCCAGGGGGGACATCGCGCGAAAAACTGTTTTTT.

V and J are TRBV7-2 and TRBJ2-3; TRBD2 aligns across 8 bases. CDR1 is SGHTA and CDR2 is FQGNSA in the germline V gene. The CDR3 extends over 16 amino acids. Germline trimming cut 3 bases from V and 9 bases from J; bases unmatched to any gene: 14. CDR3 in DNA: TGTGCCAGCAGCTTGGAGGTCGGGGGGGGCGCAGGGACGCAGTATTTT. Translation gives CASSLEVGGGAGTQYF. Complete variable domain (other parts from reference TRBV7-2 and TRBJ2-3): GAGVSQSPSNKVTEKGKDVELRCDPISGHTALYWYRQSLGQGLEFLIYFQGNSAPDKSGLPSDRFSAERTGGSVSTLTIQRTQQEDSAVYLCASSLEVGGGAGTQYFGPGTRLTVL.

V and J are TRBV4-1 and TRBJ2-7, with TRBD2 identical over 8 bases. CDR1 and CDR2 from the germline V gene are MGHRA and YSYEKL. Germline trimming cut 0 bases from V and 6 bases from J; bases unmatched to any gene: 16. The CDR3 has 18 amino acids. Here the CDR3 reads CASSQDPAGGGPPCEQYF. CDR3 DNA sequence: TGCGCCAGCAGCCAAGACCCTGCCGGGGGGGGACCCCCTTGCGAGCAGTACTTC.

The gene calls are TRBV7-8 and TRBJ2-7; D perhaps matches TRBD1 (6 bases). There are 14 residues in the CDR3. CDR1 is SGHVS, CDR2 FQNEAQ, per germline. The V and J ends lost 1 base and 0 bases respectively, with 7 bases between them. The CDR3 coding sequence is TGTGCCAGCAGCTTAGACAGGGACTCCTACGAGCAGTACTTC. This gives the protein CASSLDRDSYEQYF.

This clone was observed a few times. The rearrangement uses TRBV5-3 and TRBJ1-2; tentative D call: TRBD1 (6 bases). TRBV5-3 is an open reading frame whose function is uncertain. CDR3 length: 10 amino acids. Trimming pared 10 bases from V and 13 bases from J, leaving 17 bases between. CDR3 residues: CAPPDSRVTF. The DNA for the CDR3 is TGTGCCCCCCCGGACAGCCGAGTCACCTTC.

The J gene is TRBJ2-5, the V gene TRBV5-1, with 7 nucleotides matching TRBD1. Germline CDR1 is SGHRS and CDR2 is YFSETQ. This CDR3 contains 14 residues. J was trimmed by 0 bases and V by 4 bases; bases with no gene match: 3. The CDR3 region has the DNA TGCGCCAGCAGCCCAGGACAGGACCAAGAGACCCAGTACTTC. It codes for CASSPGQDQETQYF.

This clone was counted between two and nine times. CDR3 nucleotides: TGTGCCAGCAGCTTAGTCACAGGAACTTCTGGAAACACCATATATTTT. Translating it yields CASSLVTGTSGNTIYF. The chain joins TRBV7-8 to TRBJ1-3, with TRBD1 as a possible D gene (5 bases). Trimming stripped 1 base from V and 1 base from J, with 11 bases between. CDR3 length: 16 amino acids. CDR1 is SGHVS, CDR2 FQNEAQ, per germline.

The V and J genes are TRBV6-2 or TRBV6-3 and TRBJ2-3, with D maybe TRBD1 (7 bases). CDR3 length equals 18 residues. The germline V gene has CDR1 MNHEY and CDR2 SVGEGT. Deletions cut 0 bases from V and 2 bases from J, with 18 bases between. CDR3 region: CASSYSSGGWSTTDTQYF. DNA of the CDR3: TGTGCCAGCAGTTACTCGTCAGGGGGGTGGTCGACCACAGATACGCAGTATTTT.

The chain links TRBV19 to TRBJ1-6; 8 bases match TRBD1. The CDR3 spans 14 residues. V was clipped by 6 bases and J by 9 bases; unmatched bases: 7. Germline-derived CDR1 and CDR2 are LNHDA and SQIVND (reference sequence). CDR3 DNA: TGTGCCAGTAGGGGAGGGACAGGTCTTTCACCCCTCCACTTT. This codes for CASRGGTGLSPLHF.

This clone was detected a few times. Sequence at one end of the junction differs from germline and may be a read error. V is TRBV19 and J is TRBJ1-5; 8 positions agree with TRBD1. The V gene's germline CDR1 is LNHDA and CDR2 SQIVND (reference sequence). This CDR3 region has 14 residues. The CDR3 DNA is TGTGCCAGTAGCAGGACAGGGAGCAACCAGCCCCAGCATTTT. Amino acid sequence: CASSRTGSNQPQHF. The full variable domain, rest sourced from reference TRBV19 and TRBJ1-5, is DGGITQSPKYLFRKEGQNVTLSCEQNLNHDAMYWYRQDPGQGLRLIYYSQIVNDFQKGDIAEGYSVSREKKESFPLTVTSAQKNPTAFYLCASSRTGSNQPQHFGDGTRLSIL.

The DNA for the CDR3 is TGTGCCAGCAGCGTAGGGTTCAGGGGGACGGCCACCCAAGAGACCCAGTACTTC. This encodes CASSVGFRGTATQETQYF. J is TRBJ2-5 and V is TRBV9; 7 bases are shared with TRBD1. V lost 0 bases and J lost 1; bases outside the gene matches: 12. This CDR3 has 18 residues. Germline CDR1 and CDR2: SGDLS and YYNGEE.

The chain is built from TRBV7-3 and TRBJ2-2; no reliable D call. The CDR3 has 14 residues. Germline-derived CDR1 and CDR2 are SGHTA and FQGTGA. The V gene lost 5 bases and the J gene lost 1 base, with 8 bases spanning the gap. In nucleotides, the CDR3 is TGTGCCAGCAGCCCTAAGTGGAACACCGGGGAGCTGTTTTTT. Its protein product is CASSPKWNTGELFF.

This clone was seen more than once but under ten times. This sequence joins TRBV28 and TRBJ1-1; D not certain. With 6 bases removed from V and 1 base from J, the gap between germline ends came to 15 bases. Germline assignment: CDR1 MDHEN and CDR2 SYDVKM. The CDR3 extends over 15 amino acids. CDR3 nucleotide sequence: TGTGCCAGCAGAGCCGGGAGGCAGCCGAACACTGAAGCTTTCTTT. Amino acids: CASRAGRQPNTEAFF.

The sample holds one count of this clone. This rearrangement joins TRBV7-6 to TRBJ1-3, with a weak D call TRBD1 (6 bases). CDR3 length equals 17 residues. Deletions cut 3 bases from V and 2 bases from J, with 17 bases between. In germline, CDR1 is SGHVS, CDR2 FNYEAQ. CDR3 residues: CASSLGPARTAGNTIYF. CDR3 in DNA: TGTGCCAGCAGCTTGGGCCCGGCCCGGACAGCTGGAAACACCATATATTTT.

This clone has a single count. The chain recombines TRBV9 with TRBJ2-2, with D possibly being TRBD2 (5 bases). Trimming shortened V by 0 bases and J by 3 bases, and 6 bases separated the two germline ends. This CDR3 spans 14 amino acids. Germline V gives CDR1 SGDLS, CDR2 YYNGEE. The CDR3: CASSVVGDTGELFF. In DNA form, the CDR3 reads TGTGCCAGCAGCGTAGTCGGGGACACCGGGGAGCTGTTTTTT.

The CDR3, as DNA: TGTGCCAGCAGCGCGGGGACTCTACACGAGCAGTACTTC. It translates to CASSAGTLHEQYF. The chain joins TRBV9 to TRBJ2-7; D is perhaps TRBD2 (6 bases). Trimming took off 3 bases at V and 5 bases at J, with 12 bases between the two ends. The CDR3 sequence is 13 residues long. Germline V CDR1 and CDR2: SGDLS, YYNGEE.

CDR3 sequence: CASSRDRLNTEAFF. The CDR3 DNA is TGTGCCAGCAGCCGGGACAGGCTGAACACTGAAGCTTTCTTT. This chain joins TRBV7-9 and TRBJ1-1; TRBD1 agrees at 8 bases. The CDR3 loop spans 14 amino acids. The J segment lost 0 bases and the V segment lost 5 bases, leaving 2 bases of the junction unmatched. CDR1 and CDR2 (germline): SEHNR, FQNEAQ (reference sequence).